These 16 T cell receptor beta chains were sequenced from one sample in a study of cytomegalovirus exposure and HLA in healthy donors. PCR amplification relied on 60 Vbeta primers (plus 13 Jbeta primers). Clones were sequenced by immunoSEQ multiplex PCR, and TCRdb holds only the in-frame ones, with some missing. In the table there are 200,000 to 250,000 clones, 75% to 90% of which are singletons. Sequencing was done on a sample of PBMCs. Every receptor here comes from a woman in her forties in good health and CMV-seronegative.

The chain has TRBV9 and TRBJ2-2; 8 bases match TRBD2. Unmatched junction bases numbered 8, after V lost 0 bases and J lost 10 bases. Germline V gene sequence: CDR1 SGDLS, CDR2 YYNGEE. The CDR3 extends over 15 amino acids. The CDR3 protein is CASSVAGGHLEELFF. DNA of the CDR3: TGTGCCAGCAGCGTAGCGGGAGGGCACCTCGAGGAGCTGTTTTTT.

CDR3 residues: CASSVTQGAGELFF. DNA for the CDR3: TGTGCCAGCAGCGTAACACAGGGGGCCGGGGAGCTGTTTTTT. The chain carries TRBV11-2 and TRBJ2-2; TRBD1 matches 8 bases. Germline loops: CDR1 SGHAT, CDR2 FQNNGV. The CDR3 consists of 14 residues. Unmatched junction bases numbered 5, after V lost 5 bases and J lost 6 bases.

The chain couples TRBV19 to TRBJ2-7; TRBD1 agrees at 9 bases. Germline values: CDR1 LNHDA, CDR2 SQIVND (reference sequence). CDR3 length: 15 residues. V lost 5 bases and J lost 2; bases outside the gene matches: 7. The CDR3 DNA reads as TGTGCCAGTAGTCAACTTGGACAGGGGACCTACGAGCAGTACTTC. Protein product: CASSQLGQGTYEQYF.

A single count supports this clone. V and J are TRBV6-5 and TRBJ2-7; D remains unclear. V dropped 0 bases and J dropped 6 bases, with 12 bases sitting between them. CDR3 length: 14 amino acids. Germline V gene lookup returns CDR1 MNHEY and CDR2 SVGAGI. In nucleotides, the CDR3 is TGTGCCAGCAGTTACTCTAGCTCCGGCTTCGAGCAGTACTTC. Protein: CASSYSSSGFEQYF.

The chain recombines TRBV9 with TRBJ1-2, with no clear D. Germline V CDR1 and CDR2: SGDLS, YYNGEE. This CDR3 has 13 amino acids. With 0 bases removed from V and 6 bases from J, the gap between germline ends came to 9 bases. In DNA form, the CDR3 reads TGTGCCAGCAGCGTAGGAGGGAGCCATGGCTACACCTTC. Protein: CASSVGGSHGYTF. Based on the CDR3 plus reference TRBV9 and TRBJ1-2, the full variable domain is DSGVTQTPKHLITATGQRVTLRCSPRSGDLSVYWYQQSLDQGLQFLIQYYNGEERAKGNILERFSAQQFPDLHSELNLSSLELGDSALYFCASSVGGSHGYTFGSGTRLTVV.

In this sample, this clone turned up once. The rearrangement joins TRBV30 to TRBJ1-1; no definite D call. V was cut by 0 bases and J by 3 bases, with 8 bases left in between. The CDR3 loop spans 13 amino acids. Germline V gene sequence: CDR1 GTSNPN, CDR2 SVGIG (reference sequence). The CDR3 sequence is CAWSVQTHTEAFF. The CDR3 DNA is TGTGCCTGGAGTGTACAGACACACACTGAAGCTTTCTTT.

The chain is built from TRBV27 and TRBJ2-2; D is unresolved. The CDR3 has 16 residues. Trimming cost V 1 base and J 0 bases, with 9 bases left between them. Germline loops: CDR1 MNHEY, CDR2 SMNVEV (reference sequence). This CDR3 reads CASSLFGGTNTGELFF. For the CDR3, the DNA is TGTGCCAGCAGTTTATTCGGCGGAACGAACACCGGGGAGCTGTTTTTT.

A note on this clone: The sample has other DNA sequences that encode this CDR3 too. The V call is TRBV5-1, the J call TRBJ2-3; D is undetermined. CDR3 length: 15 amino acids. Trimming removed 6 bases from V and 0 bases from J, with 14 bases in between. The germline CDR1 and CDR2 sequences are SGHRS and YFSETQ. The CDR3 sequence is CASMRNGPSTDTQYF. The CDR3 DNA sequence: TGCGCCAGCATGAGGAACGGCCCTAGCACAGATACGCAGTATTTT.

The V and J genes are TRBV5-8 and TRBJ1-2; TRBD1 might be the D (6 bases). The CDR3 runs to 16 residues. From germline, CDR1 is SGHTS and CDR2 YDEGEE. V was shortened by 4 bases and J by 4 bases, with 20 bases between the two germline ends. For the CDR3, the DNA is TGTGCCAGCAGCCCGGATAATTACAGGGTCCTCTATGGCTACACCTTC. This sequence encodes CASSPDNYRVLYGYTF.

The J gene is TRBJ2-5, the V gene TRBV19, with D perhaps matching TRBD2 (6 bases). CDR1 LNHDA and CDR2 SQIVND come from the germline V gene (reference sequence). V shed 4 bases and J shed 5 bases, with 20 bases lying between them. This CDR3 has 16 residues. The CDR3 is CASSRPGGARGETQYF. Here the CDR3 DNA reads TGTGCCAGTAGTAGACCAGGAGGGGCACGCGGTGAGACCCAGTACTTC.

The chain recombines TRBV27 with TRBJ2-5; 10 bases map to TRBD2. Germline CDR1 MNHEY, CDR2 SMNVEV (reference sequence). This CDR3 is built from 15 residues. J gave up 4 bases and V 2 bases, and 4 bases lay outside the gene matches. CDR3 loop: CASSLLAGDGETQYF. CDR3 DNA: TGTGCCAGCAGTTTACTAGCGGGAGATGGAGAGACCCAGTACTTC.

The chain is built from TRBV9 and TRBJ2-7; no clear D. Looked up from germline, CDR1 is SGDLS and CDR2 is YYNGEE. V dropped 2 bases and J dropped 3 bases, with 9 bases sitting between them. This CDR3 has 13 residues. As DNA, the CDR3 is TGTGCCAGCAGCGTGGGCAGAGACTACGAGCAGTACTTC. It codes for CASSVGRDYEQYF.

This chain connects TRBV10-2 to TRBJ1-5; D is unresolved. Trimming left V 2 bases short and J 6 bases short, with 14 bases between. The CDR3 is 15 residues long. In germline, CDR1 is WSHSY, CDR2 SAAADI. The CDR3 coding sequence is TGCGCCAGCAGTGAGGGACTAGGAACCGTTCAGCCCCAGCATTTT. Its protein product is CASSEGLGTVQPQHF.

J is TRBJ1-2 and V is TRBV6-1; D is uncertain. The germline gives CDR1 MNHNS, CDR2 SASEGT. With 4 bases removed from V and 3 bases from J, the gap between germline ends came to 9 bases. The CDR3 totals 13 residues. The CDR3 region is CASSVTGDYGYTF. The CDR3 DNA sequence: TGTGCCAGCAGTGTTACGGGAGACTATGGCTACACCTTC.

The chain couples TRBV7-2 to TRBJ1-1, with D possibly TRBD1 on 5 matching bases. V lost 4 bases, J lost 1 base, and 10 bases lay in between. Germline CDR1 and CDR2: SGHTA and FQGNSA. The CDR3 contains 14 residues. This chain's CDR3 is CASSWSQGNTEAFF. CDR3 DNA: TGTGCCAGCAGCTGGAGTCAGGGGAACACTGAAGCTTTCTTT.

J is TRBJ2-7 and V is TRBV15; 8 bases agree with TRBD2. This CDR3 spans 16 amino acids. V gave up 3 bases and J gave up 1 base; unmatched junction bases: 8. CDR1 is LNHNV, CDR2 YYDKDF, per germline (reference sequence). The CDR3 DNA sequence: TGTGCCACCAGCAGGGAAAAGCGGGAGAGGTCCTACGAGCAGTACTTC. Its translation is CATSREKRERSYEQYF.